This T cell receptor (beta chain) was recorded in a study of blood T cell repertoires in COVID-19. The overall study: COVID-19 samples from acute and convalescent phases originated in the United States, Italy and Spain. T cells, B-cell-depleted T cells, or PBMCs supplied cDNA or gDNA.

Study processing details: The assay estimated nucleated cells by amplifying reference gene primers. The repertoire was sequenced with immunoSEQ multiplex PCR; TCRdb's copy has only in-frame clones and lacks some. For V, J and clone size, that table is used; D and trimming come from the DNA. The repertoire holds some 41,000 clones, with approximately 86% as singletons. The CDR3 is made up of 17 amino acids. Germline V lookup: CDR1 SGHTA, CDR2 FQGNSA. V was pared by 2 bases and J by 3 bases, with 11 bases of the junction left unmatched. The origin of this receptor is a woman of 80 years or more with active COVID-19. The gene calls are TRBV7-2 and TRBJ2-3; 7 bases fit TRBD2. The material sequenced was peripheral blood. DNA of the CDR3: TGTGCCAGCAGCTTAAGGCTAGGAAGCGGGGAAACAGATACGCAGTATTTT. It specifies CASSLRLGSGETDTQYF. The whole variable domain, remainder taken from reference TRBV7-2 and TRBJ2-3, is GAGVSQSPSNKVTEKGKDVELRCDPISGHTALYWYRQSLGQGLEFLIYFQGNSAPDKSGLPSDRFSAERTGGSVSTLTIQRTQQEDSAVYLCASSLRLGSGETDTQYFGPGTRLTVL.